This is a list of T cell receptor beta chains from one sample in a study of Graves' ophthalmopathy and Graves' hyperthyroidism. Using its own MiXCR run on the multiplex PCR reads, TCRdb lists one record per CDR3 protein. This table has approximately 640,000 distinct CDR3 sequences, 35% to 45% appearing once. Sequenced sample: peripheral blood. These receptors all come from an adult man with Graves' ophthalmopathy. Each CDR3 is given with its conserved first and last residue. Fields, in order: V gene, J gene, D gene, clone size, CDR3 protein, CDR3 DNA. D genes are given only for firm matches. Rows give clone size only sometimes, using once, few, many, or a class for an expanded clone.

TRBV2	TRBJ2-7	NA	many	CASRTGFEQYF	TGTGCCAGCAGGACAGGTTTCGAGCAGTACTTC
TRBV6-5	TRBJ2-7	NA	few	CASSTPGSYEQYF	TGTGCCAGCAGTACCCCAGGGAGCTACGAGCAGTACTTC
TRBV24-1	TRBJ1-4	NA	many	CATSDPVEGTNEKLFF	TGTGCCACCAGTGACCCCGTGGAGGGGACTAATGAAAAACTGTTTTTT
TRBV19	TRBJ1-5	NA	few	CASSAPTDYFGNQPQHF	TGTGCCAGTAGTGCACCGACAGACTATTTCGGCAATCAGCCCCAGCATTTT
TRBV7-3	TRBJ1-5	NA	many	CASAEDSNQPQHF	TGTGCCAGCGCCGAAGATAGCAATCAGCCCCAGCATTTT
TRBV7-9	TRBJ1-5	NA	many	CASSFNREQPQHF	TGTGCCAGCAGCTTTAATAGGGAGCAGCCCCAGCATTTT
TRBV9	TRBJ1-6	NA	NA	CASSVNTDPGGSPLHF	TGTGCCAGCAGCGTAAACACCGATCCCGGGGGGTCACCCCTCCACTTT
TRBV9	TRBJ1-5	NA	once	CASSVERDRPNQPQHF	TGTGCCAGCAGCGTTGAACGCGACAGGCCGAATCAGCCCCAGCATTTT
TRBV19	TRBJ1-1	TRBD1	many	CASKGQGVTEAFF	TGTGCCAGCAAAGGACAGGGCGTAACTGAAGCTTTCTTT
TRBV5-6	TRBJ1-2	TRBD1	many	CASSHRTGNYGYTF	TGTGCCAGCAGCCACCGGACAGGGAACTATGGCTACACCTTC
TRBV9	TRBJ1-2	TRBD1	NA	CASSASRDRGVYGYTF	TGTGCCAGCAGCGCCTCCCGGGACAGGGGCGTCTATGGCTACACCTTC
TRBV19	TRBJ1-2	NA	many	CASTADSYFYTF	TGTGCCAGTACCGCGGACAGTTACTTCTACACCTTC
TRBV7-8	TRBJ1-2	NA	many	CASSLDAGFNYGYTF	TGTGCCAGCAGCTTAGACGCAGGATTTAACTATGGCTACACCTTC
TRBV19	TRBJ2-2	TRBD1	NA	CASSWTGTNTGELFF	TGTGCCAGCAGTTGGACAGGGACGAACACCGGGGAGCTGTTTTTT
TRBV12-3/TRBV12-4	TRBJ1-3	NA	NA	CASSLILTEPPRSGNTIYF	TGTGCCAGCAGCCTCATTTTAACGGAACCTCCTCGATCTGGAAACACCATATATTTT
TRBV24-1	TRBJ1-5	NA	many	CATSDFLQLCNQPQHF	TGTGCCACCAGTGATTTCCTCCAACTATGCAATCAGCCCCAGCATTTT
TRBV15	TRBJ1-2	TRBD1	NA	CATSAQGVGGYTF	TGTGCCACCAGCGCGCAGGGGGTCGGAGGCTACACCTTC
TRBV30	TRBJ2-7	NA	NA	CAWSKGFYEQYF	TGTGCCTGGAGTAAAGGGTTCTACGAGCAGTACTTC
TRBV4-2	TRBJ1-3	NA	NA	CASSQDWNSGNTIYF	TGTGCCAGCAGCCAAGATTGGAACTCTGGAAACACCATATATTTT
TRBV15	TRBJ1-1	NA	many	CATSRVGDTEAFF	TGTGCCACCAGCAGAGTAGGGGACACTGAAGCTTTCTTT
TRBV9	TRBJ2-3	NA	once	CASSGRTDTQYF	TGTGCCAGCAGCGGCCGGACCGATACGCAGTATTTT
TRBV24-1	TRBJ2-7	NA	many	CATSDLAASSYEQYF	TGTGCCACCAGTGATTTAGCGGCGAGCTCCTACGAGCAGTACTTC
TRBV5-6	TRBJ2-5	TRBD1	few	CASSFQGAAYQETQYF	TGTGCCAGCAGCTTCCAGGGGGCAGCGTACCAAGAGACCCAGTACTTC
TRBV29-1	TRBJ2-7	NA	many	CSVHLTTSSYEQYF	TGCAGCGTTCATCTGACAACCAGCTCCTACGAGCAGTACTTC
TRBV5-1	TRBJ2-2	NA	NA	CASSSSSWTGELFF	TGCGCCAGCAGTAGCTCCTCATGGACCGGGGAGCTGTTTTTT
TRBV29-1	TRBJ2-7	TRBD1	NA	CSAEAGTGTYEQYF	TGCAGCGCCGAAGCCGGGACAGGAACCTACGAGCAGTACTTC
TRBV19	TRBJ1-5	NA	many	CASSIQGKGQPQHF	TGTGCCAGTAGTATACAGGGTAAGGGTCAGCCCCAGCATTTT
TRBV15	TRBJ2-7	NA	many	CATSREQGSSYEQYF	TGTGCCACCAGCAGAGAACAGGGTAGCTCCTACGAGCAGTACTTC
TRBV29-1	TRBJ1-1	TRBD1	NA	CSASSLTGVNTEAFF	TGCAGCGCCAGCAGCTTGACAGGGGTGAACACTGAAGCTTTCTTT
TRBV6-6	TRBJ1-3	NA	many	CASSSELYIGNTIYF	TGTGCCAGCAGTTCCGAGTTATACATCGGAAACACCATATATTTT
TRBV20-1	TRBJ2-2	TRBD1	NA	CSAGQGNTGELFF	TGCAGTGCCGGACAGGGTAACACCGGGGAGCTGTTTTTT
TRBV19	TRBJ1-2	TRBD1	many	CASSIASRGTYGYTF	TGTGCCAGTAGTATAGCGTCCAGGGGGACCTATGGCTACACCTTC
TRBV29-1	TRBJ2-7	NA	NA	CSVDGAGELYF	TGCAGCGTTGATGGGGCCGGGGAGCTGTACTTC
TRBV3-1	TRBJ2-7	NA	few	CASSQVSYSYEQYF	TGTGCCAGCAGCCAAGTAAGTTATAGCTACGAGCAGTACTTC
TRBV2	TRBJ1-2	NA	few	CASSTTWAGGAGGYTF	TGTGCCAGCAGTACGACGTGGGCAGGCGGAGCCGGGGGCTACACCTTC
TRBV25-1	TRBJ1-2	NA	many	CASSGRTAFNYGYTF	TGTGCCAGCAGTGGGCGGACAGCATTTAACTATGGCTACACCTTC
TRBV9	TRBJ2-7	NA	NA	CASSVGQGEQYF	TGTGCCAGCAGCGTAGGACAAGGCGAGCAGTACTTC
TRBV12-5	TRBJ1-6	NA	few	CASSPSGPRDSPLHF	TGTGCCAGCTCACCTTCGGGCCCCAGGGATTCACCCCTCCACTTT
TRBV24-1	TRBJ2-2	TRBD2	NA	CATSARLAGGPNTGELFF	TGTGCCACCAGTGCTCGGCTAGCGGGGGGGCCGAACACCGGGGAGCTGTTTTTT
TRBV24-1	TRBJ1-6	NA	many	CATSAGRNSPLHF	TGTGCCACCAGTGCCGGAAGGAATTCACCCCTCCACTTT
TRBV10-3	TRBJ1-1	NA	few	CASGPGGMNTEAFF	TGTGCCAGCGGGCCGGGTGGAATGAACACTGAAGCTTTCTTT
TRBV3-1	TRBJ1-1	NA	NA	CASSQARRGNTEAFF	TGTGCCAGCAGCCAAGCGAGAAGGGGGAACACTGAAGCTTTCTTT
TRBV24-1	TRBJ1-2	NA	few	CASSVLRDTLWGYTF	TGTGCCAGCAGCGTTCTGCGGGACACCCTTTGGGGCTACACCTTC
TRBV24-1	TRBJ1-5	NA	NA	CAVSDRGQPQETQHF	TGTGCCGTCAGCGATCGTGGACAGCCCCAAGAGACCCAGCATTTT
TRBV11-2	TRBJ2-2	TRBD2	many	CASSSIAGKELFF	TGTGCCAGCAGTTCCATAGCGGGAAAGGAGCTGTTTTTT
TRBV7-2	TRBJ2-7	NA	NA	CASSVDRGAHEQYF	TGTGCCAGCAGCGTTGACCGGGGGGCCCACGAGCAGTACTTC
TRBV10-3	TRBJ1-2	NA	NA	CAIGVTWDGYTF	TGTGCCATCGGTGTGACTTGGGACGGCTACACCTTC
TRBV10-3	TRBJ1-2	TRBD1	many	CAISESRDSTYGYTF	TGTGCCATCAGTGAGTCCCGGGACAGCACCTATGGCTACACCTTC
TRBV19	TRBJ2-6	NA	few	CASNLVGFSGANVLTF	TGTGCCAGTAACCTAGTAGGGTTCTCTGGGGCCAACGTCCTGACTTTC
TRBV19	TRBJ1-1	NA	NA	CASSIDRTGDTEAFF	TGTGCCAGTAGTATAGACAGGACTGGTGACACTGAAGCTTTCTTT
TRBV20-1	TRBJ2-5	NA	NA	CSATRVAGQETQYF	TGCAGTGCGACACGAGTGGCGGGTCAAGAGACCCAGTACTTC
TRBV9	TRBJ2-2	NA	NA	CASSVDDGTFTGELFF	TGTGCCAGCAGCGTAGATGACGGGACATTCACCGGGGAGCTGTTTTTT
TRBV7-2	TRBJ2-7	NA	NA	CASSETGTASYEQYF	TGTGCCAGCAGCGAAACCGGGACGGCATCCTACGAGCAGTACTTC
TRBV7-2	TRBJ2-6	NA	many	CASSPTHVLTF	TGTGCCAGCAGCCCGACTCACGTCCTGACTTTC
TRBV7-9	TRBJ2-7	NA	NA	CASSMIQLRGEQYF	TGTGCCAGCTCAATGATCCAGCTACGGGGCGAGCAGTACTTC
TRBV5-1	TRBJ2-7	TRBD2	few	CASSPEAGLYEQYF	TGCGCCAGCAGCCCCGAAGCGGGACTTTACGAGCAGTACTTC